This T cell receptor beta chain comes out of a study of CD8 T cells in Susac syndrome. Regarding the study as a whole: As the study acknowledged, the number of individuals who were part of its TCR sequencing and HLA analysis was relatively small.

Random hexamers were used to reverse transcribe an amount of about 0.45 to 1 ug RNA. The CDR3 of TCR beta was amplified by immunoSEQ multiplex PCR across 54 Vbeta and 13 Jbeta. TCRdb reprocessed the immunoSEQ multiplex PCR reads with MiXCR, giving one entry per CDR3 protein. The top ten clones hold 0.085% to 0.1% of a sample with around 230,000 distinct CDR3 sequences, 95% of them seen once. The CDR3 length is 15 residues. V lost 6 bases to trimming and J lost 2 bases; unmatched junction nucleotides: 10. CDR1 and CDR2 from the germline V gene are SGHRS and YFSETQ. As for this clonotype: Its specificity is not known.

Sequencing of TCR beta was carried out in blood CD8+ and CD4+ T cells. The multiple sclerosis controls were treatment-naive patients with relapsing-remitting disease that was stable or active. The origin of this receptor is a human donor with multiple sclerosis. This sequence joins TRBV5-1 and TRBJ2-7, with 8 bases that match TRBD2. Sample: CD4+ T cells from PBMCs. The CDR3 spells CASTLVAGWPYEQYF. The CDR3 DNA follows: TGCGCCAGCACCCTCGTAGCGGGGTGGCCCTACGAGCAGTACTTC. The whole variable domain, filled in from reference TRBV5-1 and TRBJ2-7, reads KAGVTQTPRYLIKTRGQQVTLSCSPISGHRSVSWYQQTPGQGLQFLFEYFSETQRNKGNFPGRFSGRQFSNSRSEMNVSTLELGDSALYLCASTLVAGWPYEQYFGPGTRLTVT.